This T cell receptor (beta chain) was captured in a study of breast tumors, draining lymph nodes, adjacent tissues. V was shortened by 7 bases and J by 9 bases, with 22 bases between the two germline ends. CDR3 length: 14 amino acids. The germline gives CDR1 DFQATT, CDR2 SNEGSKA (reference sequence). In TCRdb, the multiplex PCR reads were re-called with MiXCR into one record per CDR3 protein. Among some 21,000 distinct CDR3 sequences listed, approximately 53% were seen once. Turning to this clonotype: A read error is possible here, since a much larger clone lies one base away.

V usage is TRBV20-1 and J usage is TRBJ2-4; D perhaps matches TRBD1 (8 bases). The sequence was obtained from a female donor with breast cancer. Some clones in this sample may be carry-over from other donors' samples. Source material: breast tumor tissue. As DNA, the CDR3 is TGCAGTGTTCTCTCGGAAACAGGGGGGGCCATTCAGTACTTC. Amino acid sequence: CSVLSETGGAIQYF.